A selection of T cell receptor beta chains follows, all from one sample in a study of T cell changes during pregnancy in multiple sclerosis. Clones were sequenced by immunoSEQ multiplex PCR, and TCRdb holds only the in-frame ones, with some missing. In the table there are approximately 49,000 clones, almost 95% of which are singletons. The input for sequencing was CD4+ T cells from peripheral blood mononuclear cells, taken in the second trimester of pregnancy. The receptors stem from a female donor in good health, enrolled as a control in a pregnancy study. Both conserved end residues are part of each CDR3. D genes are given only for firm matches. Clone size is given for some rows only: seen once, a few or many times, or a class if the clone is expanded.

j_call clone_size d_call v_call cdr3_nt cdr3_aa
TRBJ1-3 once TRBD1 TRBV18 TGTGCCAGCTCACCTCGAGGGGACAGGGGGAACACCATATATTTT CASSPRGDRGNTIYF
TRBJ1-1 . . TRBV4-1 TGCGCCAGCAGCTCCTCCGCGGGGGGGCTCACTGAAGCTTTCTTT CASSSSAGGLTEAFF
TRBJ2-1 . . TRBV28 TGTGCCAGCAGTTTAATGGGGGGGGCGCGCGGGGAGCAGTTCTTC CASSLMGGARGEQFF
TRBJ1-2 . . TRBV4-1 TGCGCCAGCAGCCAAGGGGCGGGTACGGGCTACACCTTC CASSQGAGTGYTF
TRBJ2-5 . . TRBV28 TGTGCCAGCAGCCGCGGCGCAGGGGCATCTAAAGAGACCCAGTACTTC CASSRGAGASKETQYF
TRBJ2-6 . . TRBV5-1 TGCGCCAGCAGCTTGGATTTATCCGGGGCCAACGTCCTGACTTTC CASSLDLSGANVLTF
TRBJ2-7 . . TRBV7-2 TGTGCCAGCAGCTTAGACCGGGCCTACGAGCAGTACTTC CASSLDRAYEQYF
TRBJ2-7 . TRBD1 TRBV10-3 TGTGCCATCAGAGGGCAGGGGACAGGTTACGAGCAGTACTTC CAIRGQGTGYEQYF
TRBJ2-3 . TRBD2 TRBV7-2 TGTGCCAGCAGAAGACTAGCGGGGGGGCTAGATACGCAGTATTTT CASRRLAGGLDTQYF
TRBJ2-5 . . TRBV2 TGTGCCAGCAGGAAACAGGGAAAACAAGAGACCCAGTACTTC CASRKQGKQETQYF
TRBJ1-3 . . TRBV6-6 TGTGCCAGCAGCCTCCCCCGGGCGGGCGGGAACACCATATATTTT CASSLPRAGGNTIYF
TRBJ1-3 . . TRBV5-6 TGTGCCAGCGGAGGGGCGGGAAACACCATATATTTT CASGGAGNTIYF
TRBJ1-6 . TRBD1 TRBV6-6 TGTGCCAGCAGACCCGTATCGGGACAGTATAATTCACCCCTCCACTTT CASRPVSGQYNSPLHF
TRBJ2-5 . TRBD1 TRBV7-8 TGTGCCAGCAGCTTACACAGGGGTACCCAAGAGACCCAGTACTTC CASSLHRGTQETQYF
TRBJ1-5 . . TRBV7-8 TGTGCCAGCAGCTTAAACGGTGATCAGCCCCAGCATTTT CASSLNGDQPQHF
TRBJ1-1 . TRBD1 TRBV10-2 TGCGCCAGCAGTGATGGCCGACAGGGGAGCACTGAAGCTTTCTTT CASSDGRQGSTEAFF
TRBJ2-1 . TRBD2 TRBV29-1 TGCAGCGTTGTATACAGCGGGAGGGCCTTGGGCAATGAGCAGTTCTTC CSVVYSGRALGNEQFF
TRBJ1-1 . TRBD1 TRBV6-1 TGTGCCAGCACTCCGGGACAGATGCGCACTGAAGCTTTCTTT CASTPGQMRTEAFF
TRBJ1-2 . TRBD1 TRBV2 TGTGCCAGCAGTTACAGGGGTGCGAACTATGGCTACACCTTC CASSYRGANYGYTF
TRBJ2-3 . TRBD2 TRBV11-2 TGTGCCAGCAGCTTAGCCGGGACTAGGAGGACCCCAGATACGCAGTATTTT CASSLAGTRRTPDTQYF
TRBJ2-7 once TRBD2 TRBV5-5 TGTGCCAGCAGCTTCCATCGGCCTACTAGCGGACCTTCCTACGAGCAGTACTTC CASSFHRPTSGPSYEQYF
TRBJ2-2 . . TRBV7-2 TGTGCCAGCAGCTTAGATGGCAGGGACACCGGGGAGCTGTTTTTT CASSLDGRDTGELFF
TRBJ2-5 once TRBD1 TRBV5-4 TGTGCCAGCAGCTTGAGGGGACAGGGACGAGGGAGAGAGACCCAGTACTTC CASSLRGQGRGRETQYF
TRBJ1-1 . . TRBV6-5 TGTGCCAGCAGTTACGGGTTGGGGCGGTCCACTGAAGCTTTCTTT CASSYGLGRSTEAFF
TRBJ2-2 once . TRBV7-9 TGTGCCAGCAGCTTAACGGGAGCGGTCACCGGGGAGCTGTTTTTT CASSLTGAVTGELFF
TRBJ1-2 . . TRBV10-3 TGTGCTATCTCCCGGGGTCAGACGCGCGGCTACACCTTC CAISRGQTRGYTF
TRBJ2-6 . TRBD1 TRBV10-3 TGTGCCATCAGTACCCAGGGACAGGGGGCGGGAGGGGCCAACGTCCTGACTTTC CAISTQGQGAGGANVLTF
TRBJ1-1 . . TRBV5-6 TGTGCCAGCAGGGGAAGCGGGGTTGGGAACACTGAAGCTTTCTTT CASRGSGVGNTEAFF
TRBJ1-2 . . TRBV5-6 TGTGCCAGCAGCTTGAATGGGGGGAAGAGCTATGGCTACACCTTC CASSLNGGKSYGYTF
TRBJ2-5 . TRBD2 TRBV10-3 TGTGCCATCACCAGCGGGGCGACCCAGTACTTC CAITSGATQYF
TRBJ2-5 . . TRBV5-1 TGCGCCAGCAGCTTGGCTGGCTTACGGGTTCAAGAGACCCAGTACTTC CASSLAGLRVQETQYF
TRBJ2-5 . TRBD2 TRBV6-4 TGTGCCAGCAGCCCCTTCGCGGGGGGGCTGGAGACCCAGTACTTC CASSPFAGGLETQYF
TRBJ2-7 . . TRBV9 TGTGCCAGCAGCTTCCGAGGAAGGCCTCACGAGCAGTACTTC CASSFRGRPHEQYF
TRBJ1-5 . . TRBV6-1 TGTGCCAGCAGTGAAGCCCCGGGGGGCGGCAATCAGCCCCAGCATTTT CASSEAPGGGNQPQHF
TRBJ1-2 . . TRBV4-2 TGTGCCAGCAGCCAAGATTGGGGAGCTAACTATGGCTACACCTTC CASSQDWGANYGYTF
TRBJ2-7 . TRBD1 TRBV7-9 TGTGCCAGCAGCCACCTGACAGGGGCTTCTATCGAGCAGTACTTC CASSHLTGASIEQYF
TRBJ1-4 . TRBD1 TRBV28 TGTGCCAGCTCACAGGGGCGGTACACTATAGGTGAAAAACTGTTTTTT CASSQGRYTIGEKLFF
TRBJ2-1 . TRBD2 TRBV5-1 TGCGCCAGCAGCTTGCCGGGCGGGGGAGCCTACAATGAGCAGTTCTTC CASSLPGGGAYNEQFF
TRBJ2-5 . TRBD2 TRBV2 TGTGCCAGCAGTGGTAGCGGGGGGTTTTATCAAGAGACCCAGTACTTC CASSGSGGFYQETQYF
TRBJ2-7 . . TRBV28 TGTGCCAGCAGTTCCCCCCGGCGGGATACCTACGAGCAGTACTTC CASSSPRRDTYEQYF
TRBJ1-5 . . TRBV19 TGTGCCAGTAGTATACCGGGGGGGAATCAGCCCCAGCATTTT CASSIPGGNQPQHF
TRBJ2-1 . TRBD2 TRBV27 TGTGCCAGCAGATTGAGGGGACTAGCCGCCTACAATGAGCAGTTCTTC CASRLRGLAAYNEQFF
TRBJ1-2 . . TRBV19 TGTGCCAGTACCCGGACGGGGACTACCGGCTATGGCTACACCTTC CASTRTGTTGYGYTF
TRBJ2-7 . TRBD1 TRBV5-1 TGCGCCAGCAGTCTCGGACAGGGTGGCGAGCAGTACTTC CASSLGQGGEQYF
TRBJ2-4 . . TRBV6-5 TGTGCCAGCAGTTACACAACCAAAAACATTCAGTACTTC CASSYTTKNIQYF
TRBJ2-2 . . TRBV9 TGTGCCAGCAGTCTGAACACCGGGGAGCTGTTTTTT CASSLNTGELFF
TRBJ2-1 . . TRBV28 TGTGCCAGCAGTTCAGGATCCCTAAGGAATGAGCAGTTCTTC CASSSGSLRNEQFF
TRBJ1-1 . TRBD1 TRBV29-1 TGCAGCGTTGAAGATCCTGGACAGGGAGGCACTGAAGCTTTCTTT CSVEDPGQGGTEAFF
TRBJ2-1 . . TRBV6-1 TGTGCCAGCAGTGAAGTCGGATCGCGGGACTGGAGGTCCTCCTACAATGAGCAGTTCTTC CASSEVGSRDWRSSYNEQFF
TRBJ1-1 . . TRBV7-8 TGTGCCAGCAGCTTAGAAACGGGGACTGAAGCTTTCTTT CASSLETGTEAFF
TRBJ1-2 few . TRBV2 TGTGCCAGCAGTGCGGAGGGGCCCCTCCCCTGGACCTTC CASSAEGPLPWTF
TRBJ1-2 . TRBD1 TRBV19 TGTGCCAGTTCTCGACAGGGGGCGTCCTATGGCTACACCTTC CASSRQGASYGYTF
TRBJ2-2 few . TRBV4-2 TGTGCCAGCAGCCAAGAGCGTGCCACCGGGGAGCTGTTTTTT CASSQERATGELFF